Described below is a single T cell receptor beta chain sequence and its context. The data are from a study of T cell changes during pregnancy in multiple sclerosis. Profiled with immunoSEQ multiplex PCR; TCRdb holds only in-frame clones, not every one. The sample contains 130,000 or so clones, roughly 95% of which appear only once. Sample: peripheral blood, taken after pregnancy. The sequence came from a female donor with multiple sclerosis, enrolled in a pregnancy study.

CDR3 region: CASSLEADKFF. The CDR3 DNA reads as TGTGCCAGCAGTTTAGAGGCAGATAAGTTCTTC. The genes are TRBV28 and TRBJ2-1; no clear D. This CDR3 has 11 residues. V lost 2 bases and J lost 14, with 10 bases in between. Germline V gene data show CDR1 as MDHEN and CDR2 as SYDVKM.